Each of the 29 T cell receptor beta chains below was sequenced from the same sample in a study of response to subunit inactivated influenza vaccine. TCRdb used MiXCR to reprocess the RT-PCR reads, holding one entry per CDR3 protein. Of over 150,000 distinct CDR3 sequences detected, around a tenth appear once; the ten largest clones hold roughly a third. Sequencing used CD8+ T cells sorted from PBMCs, obtained less than 30 months after vaccination. These receptors were obtained from a man aged 45 to 75 who received an inactivated influenza vaccine.

The rearrangement uses TRBV7-3 and TRBJ2-1; TRBD2 agrees at 11 bases. V gave up 2 bases and J gave up 0 bases; unmatched junction bases: 12. This CDR3 contains 20 residues. CDR1 SGHTA and CDR2 FQGTGA come from the germline V gene. The CDR3 DNA sequence: TGTGCCAGCAGCTTATACTCGTGGACTAGCGGGCCGAGCTCCTACAATGAGCAGTTCTTC. This codes for CASSLYSWTSGPSSYNEQFF.

This clonotype was detected only a few times. The rearrangement links TRBV3-1 to TRBJ2-2, with D possibly TRBD1 on 6 matching bases. V was cut by 4 bases and J by 3 bases, with 12 bases left in between. The CDR3 runs 15 residues. Germline V gene lookup returns CDR1 LGHDT and CDR2 YNNKEL (reference sequence). CDR3 bases: TGTGCCAGCAGCCCGGAGCAGGGGTACACCGGGGAGCTGTTTTTT. Translation: CASSPEQGYTGELFF.

This clonotype was seen a handful of times. This chain joins TRBV29-1 and TRBJ2-3, with unresolved D. The CDR3 sequence is 13 residues long. Trimming took 4 bases from V and 1 from J, leaving 9 bases between them. Per the germline V gene, CDR1 is SQVTM and CDR2 is ANQGSEA. The CDR3 sequence: CSVGGFRTDTQYF. CDR3 DNA: TGCAGCGTTGGTGGATTTCGCACAGATACGCAGTATTTT.

The rearrangement joins TRBV5-6 to TRBJ2-7; TRBD1 aligns across 8 bases. Germline-derived CDR1 and CDR2 are SGHDT and YYEEEE. This CDR3 region has 16 residues. V shed 6 bases, J shed 5 bases, and the junction held 16 bases outside the gene matches. Written as DNA, the CDR3 is TGTGCCAGCACCCCGTCGGTCGCCAGGGGGCTAAACGAGCAGTACTTC. It translates to CASTPSVARGLNEQYF.

This clonotype has just a few counts. The V gene is TRBV7-2, the J gene TRBJ2-1; 10 bases align to TRBD2. The CDR3 consists of 15 residues. V dropped 3 bases and J dropped 7; count of bases not matched to a gene: 6. Germline lookup yields CDR1 SGHTA and CDR2 FQGNSA. In nucleotides, the CDR3 is TGTGCCAGCAGCTTGGCTAGCGGGGGCTGGAATGAGCAGTTCTTC. It translates to CASSLASGGWNEQFF.

The gene calls are TRBV4-1 and TRBJ2-7; D ambiguous. This CDR3 has 15 residues. Germline V gene data show CDR1 as MGHRA and CDR2 as YSYEKL. V dropped 0 bases and J dropped 3 bases, with 12 bases sitting between them. The CDR3 region is CASSQDPRVNYEQYF. The CDR3 nucleotides read TGCGCCAGCAGCCAAGATCCTAGGGTCAACTACGAGCAGTACTTC.

This rearrangement joins TRBV5-1 to TRBJ2-7; 8 nucleotides match TRBD2. V shed 2 bases and J 4 bases; nucleotides not matched to a gene: 2. Germline CDR1 SGHRS, CDR2 YFSETQ. There are 13 residues in the CDR3. This chain's CDR3 is CASSFGGAYEQYF. CDR3 coding DNA: TGCGCCAGCAGCTTCGGGGGGGCTTACGAGCAGTACTTC.

The table lists this clonotype with a few counts. CDR3 residues: CASERGLGSYEQYF. The CDR3 nucleotides are TGTGCCAGCGAGAGAGGGTTGGGCTCCTACGAGCAGTACTTC. The chain couples TRBV28 to TRBJ2-7; D might be TRBD2 (5 bases). V lost 8 bases, J lost 0 bases, and 14 bases lay in between. This CDR3 is built from 14 residues. The germline V gene encodes CDR1 MDHEN and CDR2 SYDVKM.

This clonotype was found many times. This chain connects TRBV20-1 to TRBJ1-6; D is possibly TRBD1 (5 bases). CDR1 is DFQATT, CDR2 SNEGSKA, per germline (reference sequence). This CDR3 comprises 14 residues. The ends were cut back, 3 bases at V and 9 bases at J, with 15 bases in the middle. CDR3 amino acids: CSASPLGGSSPLHF. CDR3 DNA: TGCAGTGCTAGCCCCCTGGGGGGAAGTTCACCCCTCCACTTT.

In this sample, this clonotype turned up a few times. Here the CDR3 reads CASSPSGIAYEQYF. In DNA form, the CDR3 reads TGTGCCAGCAGCCCGAGCGGGATCGCCTACGAGCAGTACTTC. This chain uses TRBV7-2 with TRBJ2-7, with 7 bases identical to TRBD2. From germline, CDR1 is SGHTA and CDR2 FQGNSA. V lost 5 bases, J lost 2 bases, and 6 bases stayed unmatched. The CDR3 covers 14 residues.

V is TRBV12-3 or TRBV12-4 and J is TRBJ1-4; no firm D call. CDR3 length: 12 residues. The ends were cut back, 3 bases at V and 8 bases at J, with 7 bases in the middle. CDR3 nucleotide sequence: TGTGCCAGCAGTTTCACCCGCGAAAAACTGTTTTTT. It translates to CASSFTREKLFF.

The sample holds many counts of this clonotype. The V call is TRBV10-3, the J call TRBJ2-6; 7 bases agree with TRBD1. CDR3 length equals 18 residues. Trimming removed 5 bases from V and 2 bases from J; junction bases left unmatched: 12. Looked up from germline, CDR1 is ENHRY and CDR2 is SYGVKD. The CDR3, as DNA: TGTGCCATCAGTTCGGGACAGCCAACGGTGGCTGGGGCCAACGTCCTGACTTTC. Translating it yields CAISSGQPTVAGANVLTF.

In this sample, this clonotype turned up a few times. The chain links TRBV6-5 to TRBJ2-7; D may be TRBD1 (6 bases). The CDR3 has 15 residues. Trimming removed 0 bases from V and 2 bases from J, with 11 bases in between. Germline V gene lookup returns CDR1 MNHEY and CDR2 SVGAGI. CDR3 residues: CASSYSMGQAYEQYF. Here the CDR3 DNA reads TGTGCCAGCAGTTACTCGATGGGACAAGCCTACGAGCAGTACTTC.

This clonotype was detected ten times or more. The chain employs TRBV7-2 and TRBJ2-3; 11 nucleotides line up with TRBD2. Germline V lookup: CDR1 SGHTA, CDR2 FQGNSA. This CDR3 contains 15 residues. The junction had 0 bases not matched to a gene; V was cut back by 4 bases and J by 0 bases. This CDR3 reads CASSWTSGSTDTQYF. In DNA, the CDR3 is TGTGCCAGCAGCTGGACTAGCGGGAGCACAGATACGCAGTATTTT.

CDR3 residues: CSVEAYNSYEQYF. The CDR3 DNA reads TGCAGCGTTGAAGCTTACAACTCCTACGAGCAGTACTTC. The rearrangement uses TRBV29-1 and TRBJ2-7; D is ambiguous. The CDR3 extends over 13 amino acids. CDR1 is SQVTM, CDR2 ANQGSEA, per germline. The V end was cut by 1 base, the J end by 0 bases, with 7 bases between.

The J gene is TRBJ2-7, the V gene TRBV6-5; 12 bases line up with TRBD2. The CDR3 is 16 residues long. With V trimmed by 2 bases and J by 2 bases, 4 bases remained unmatched. Germline CDR1 and CDR2: MNHEY and SVGAGI. DNA of the CDR3: TGTGCCAGCAGTTACCCAGGACTAGCGGGGACCTACGAGCAGTACTTC. The encoded protein is CASSYPGLAGTYEQYF.

This chain connects TRBV7-9 to TRBJ2-7, with D perhaps matching TRBD1 (5 bases). The CDR3 runs to 15 residues. Germline V gene data show CDR1 as SEHNR and CDR2 as FQNEAQ (reference sequence). The V and J ends lost 0 bases and 3 bases respectively, with 12 bases between them. In nucleotides, the CDR3 is TGTGCCAGCAGCTTAGCTCAAGGGGCCAGCTACGAGCAGTACTTC. Translation gives CASSLAQGASYEQYF.

Ten or more counts support this clonotype. This chain links TRBV20-1 with TRBJ2-7, with 11 bases lining up with TRBD2. Germline loops: CDR1 DFQATT, CDR2 SNEGSKA (reference sequence). The CDR3 has 14 amino acids. CDR3 in amino acids: CSYTSGSEFYEQYF. The CDR3 nucleotides read TGCAGCTACACTAGCGGGAGTGAGTTCTACGAGCAGTACTTC.

This clonotype was counted between two and nine times. The chain employs TRBV5-1 and TRBJ1-4, with D unresolved. With 4 bases removed from V and 3 bases from J, the gap between germline ends came to 16 bases. The germline gives CDR1 SGHRS, CDR2 YFSETQ. This CDR3 contains 16 residues. The CDR3: CASSPSASAANEKLFF. The DNA of the CDR3 is TGCGCCAGCAGCCCCTCCGCCTCTGCAGCTAATGAAAAACTGTTTTTT.

The sample holds a few counts of this clonotype. V is TRBV3-1 and J is TRBJ2-7; 9 nucleotides match TRBD1. The germline V gene encodes CDR1 LGHDT and CDR2 YNNKEL (reference sequence). CDR3 size: 15 residues. J gave up 2 bases and V 1 base, and 3 bases lay outside the gene matches. CDR3 region: CASSQGTGVAYEQYF. In nucleotides, the CDR3 is TGTGCCAGCAGCCAAGGGACAGGGGTGGCCTACGAGCAGTACTTC.

This sequence joins TRBV9 and TRBJ2-7, with D perhaps TRBD2 (5 bases). V lost 4 bases and J lost 1, with 15 bases in between. The CDR3 sequence is 15 residues long. Germline loops: CDR1 SGDLS, CDR2 YYNGEE. The CDR3 bases are TGTGCCAGCAGCTCGGGGAACGGGATTTCCTACGAGCAGTACTTC. Protein: CASSSGNGISYEQYF.

Only a few counts were recorded for this clonotype. The gene calls are TRBV20-1 and TRBJ2-3, with TRBD2 identical over 11 bases. This CDR3 contains 18 residues. The junction had 17 bases not matched to a gene; V was cut back by 7 bases and J by 2 bases. Germline V gene sequence: CDR1 DFQATT, CDR2 SNEGSKA (reference sequence). The CDR3 is CSVVDGSGRDPLTDTQYF. The DNA for the CDR3 is TGCAGTGTCGTCGATGGTAGCGGGAGGGACCCTCTCACAGATACGCAGTATTTT.

In its sample, this clonotype was seen many times. The chain couples TRBV28 to TRBJ2-7; D is unclear. CDR3 length equals 14 residues. Germline V lookup: CDR1 MDHEN, CDR2 SYDVKM. The ends were cut back, 5 bases at V and 7 bases at J, with 18 bases in the middle. DNA of the CDR3: TGTGCCAGCAGTCCCCTCCCGGGTGGTTTGGAGCAGTACTTC. Protein product: CASSPLPGGLEQYF.

A few counts support this clonotype. The chain joins TRBV27 to TRBJ1-1; 11 nucleotides agree with TRBD1. The CDR3 runs 16 residues. Germline assignment: CDR1 MNHEY and CDR2 SMNVEV (reference sequence). V shed 3 bases, J shed 5 bases, and the junction held 8 bases outside the gene matches. The CDR3 spells CASSFLSDRGRTEAFF. The DNA for the CDR3 is TGTGCCAGCAGTTTTCTTTCGGACAGGGGGCGAACTGAAGCTTTCTTT.

The rearrangement uses TRBV28 and TRBJ1-1; D perhaps matches TRBD1 (5 bases). The germline V gene has CDR1 MDHEN and CDR2 SYDVKM. The CDR3 contains 14 residues. The V and J ends lost 5 bases and 6 bases respectively, with 16 bases between them. The CDR3 DNA follows: TGTGCCAGCAGTGATCTCGGCAGGGTCCCTGAAGCTTTCTTT. Its protein is CASSDLGRVPEAFF.

This clonotype was recorded at least ten times. The DNA for the CDR3 is TGTGCCAGCATCGGGCTGAACCCTAACACTGAAGCTTTCTTT. Its protein is CASIGLNPNTEAFF. The chain carries TRBV6-1 and TRBJ1-1; D is uncertain. Germline lookup yields CDR1 MNHNS and CDR2 SASEGT. This CDR3 contains 14 residues. The V end lost 7 bases, the J end lost 2 bases, and 14 bases lay between the germline ends.

Many counts were recorded for this clonotype. This chain joins TRBV5-5 and TRBJ2-7; no definite D call. From germline, CDR1 is SGHKS and CDR2 YYEKEE (reference sequence). Trimming left V 1 base short and J 2 bases short, with 1 base between. The CDR3 extends over 11 amino acids. As DNA, the CDR3 is TGTGCCAGCAGCTTGACCTACGAGCAGTACTTC. It yields the protein CASSLTYEQYF.

The chain uses TRBV6-5 and TRBJ2-1; D ambiguous. This CDR3 comprises 14 residues. Trimming pared 0 bases from V and 4 bases from J, leaving 7 bases between. Looked up from germline, CDR1 is MNHEY and CDR2 is SVGAGI. The CDR3 region has the DNA TGTGCCAGCAGTTACTCGAGGCAGTACAATGAGCAGTTCTTC. Translating it yields CASSYSRQYNEQFF.

This clonotype turned up a few times. The rearrangement uses TRBV7-9 and TRBJ2-2; D is unclear. The CDR3 has 10 residues. Germline lookup yields CDR1 SEHNR and CDR2 FQNEAQ (reference sequence). V shed 10 bases and J shed 3 bases, with 3 bases lying between them. The CDR3 loop is CAKDTGELFF. The CDR3, as DNA: TGTGCCAAAGACACCGGGGAGCTGTTTTTT. The variable domain in full, with the rest retrieved from reference TRBV7-9 and TRBJ2-2, is DTGVSQNPRHKITKRGQNVTFRCDPISEHNRLYWYRQTLGQGPEFLTYFQNEAQLEKSRLLSDRFSAERPKGSFSTLEIQRTEQGDSAMYLCAKDTGELFFGEGSRLTVL.